These T cell receptor beta chains were read from a single sample in a study of T-cell reconstitution after alpha-beta-depleted transplantation in children. TCRdb itself ran the PCR reads through MiXCR, one entry per CDR3 protein. The data hold approximately 150,000 distinct CDR3 sequences, with 8% to 10% observed a single time. Material: PBMCs, mostly from graft donor cells, obtained 180 days after TCRalphabeta/CD19-depleted stem cell transplant. These receptors were collected from a female patient between 2 and 15 years old who had a stem cell transplant for congenital amegakaryocytic thrombocytopenia, so the T cells may come from the graft donor. Both conserved end residues are part of each CDR3. D genes are given only for firm matches. Rows may omit the clone size; those that give it use once, few, many or a size class.

d_gene,j_gene,abundance,v_gene,CDR3aa,CDR3nt
NA,TRBJ2-5,many,TRBV28,CASSLSPQYF,TGTGCCAGCAGTTTAAGTCCCCAGTACTTC
TRBD2,TRBJ2-7,few,TRBV7-9,CASSLLIAGDHEQYF,TGTGCCAGCAGCCTGCTAATAGCGGGAGACCACGAGCAGTACTTC
NA,TRBJ2-7,many,TRBV9,CASSVGQVAYEQYF,TGTGCCAGCAGCGTAGGACAGGTCGCCTACGAGCAGTACTTC
NA,TRBJ2-2,many,TRBV4-3,CASTPGTKTGELFF,TGCGCCAGCACCCCTGGGACGAAAACCGGGGAGCTGTTTTTT
NA,TRBJ2-4,few,TRBV14,CASSQGSALFAKNIQYF,TGTGCCAGCAGCCAAGGATCGGCCTTATTTGCCAAAAACATTCAGTACTTC
NA,TRBJ2-3,NA,TRBV3-1,CASSQLWDTQYF,TGTGCCAGCAGCCAACTGTGGGATACGCAGTATTTT
NA,TRBJ1-1,many,TRBV5-1,CASSLYGAMNTEAFF,TGCGCCAGCAGCCTGTATGGGGCTATGAACACTGAAGCTTTCTTT
NA,TRBJ1-2,many,TRBV4-1,CASSQDIKYGYTF,TGCGCCAGCAGCCAAGACATCAAATATGGCTACACCTTC
TRBD1,TRBJ2-5,many,TRBV30,CAWRQRGLETQYF,TGTGCCTGGAGACAAAGGGGGCTAGAGACCCAGTACTTC
TRBD1,TRBJ2-5,many,TRBV5-6,CASSYVTGWETQYF,TGTGCCAGCAGCTACGTGACAGGGTGGGAGACCCAGTACTTC
NA,TRBJ1-2,NA,TRBV5-1,CASSFTITEQNGYTF,TGCGCCAGCAGCTTCACGATCACCGAGCAGAATGGCTACACCTTC
NA,TRBJ1-4,few,TRBV12-3/TRBV12-4,CASSISGRLLTF,TGTGCCAGCAGTATCTCGGGACGCTTACTCACTTTT
TRBD1,TRBJ1-6,many,TRBV20-1,CSARGGRQGAYNSPLHF,TGCAGTGCTAGAGGAGGGCGACAGGGGGCTTATAATTCACCCCTCCACTTT
NA,TRBJ2-7,few,TRBV12-3/TRBV12-4,CASTRGREQYF,TGTGCCAGCACGAGAGGGAGGGAGCAGTACTTC
TRBD1,TRBJ1-2,few,TRBV5-1,CASSPGTGGSNYGYTF,TGCGCCAGCAGCCCCGGGACAGGGGGATCTAACTATGGCTACACCTTC
NA,TRBJ2-5,many,TRBV20-1,CSARDNSVETQYF,TGCAGTGCTAGAGATAACTCGGTAGAGACCCAGTACTTC
NA,TRBJ1-1,few,TRBV29-1,CSVVALNTEAFF,TGCAGCGTTGTGGCCTTGAACACTGAAGCTTTCTTT
NA,TRBJ1-2,many,TRBV7-9,CASSLGQGDYGYTF,TGTGCCAGCAGCTTAGGGCAGGGCGACTATGGCTACACCTTC
TRBD1,TRBJ2-7,NA,TRBV11-2,CASSSDRGQSKQYF,TGTGCCAGCAGCTCCGACAGGGGGCAGTCTAAGCAGTACTTC
NA,TRBJ1-1,many,TRBV20-1,CSAINSPNTEAFF,TGCAGTGCTATAAACTCCCCTAACACTGAAGCTTTCTTT
NA,TRBJ2-3,many,TRBV5-4,CASRPGRSTDTQYF,TGTGCCAGCAGGCCTGGACGTAGCACAGATACGCAGTATTTT
TRBD2,TRBJ2-3,NA,TRBV5-1,CASSLPGLATDTQYF,TGCGCCAGCAGCCTCCCGGGACTAGCGACAGATACGCAGTATTTT
TRBD2,TRBJ2-2,NA,TRBV19,CASGREGTGELFF,TGTGCCAGTGGCAGGGAGGGCACCGGGGAGCTGTTTTTT
NA,TRBJ2-5,NA,TRBV25-1,CASSGVSAGDWEETQYF,TGTGCCAGCAGTGGTGTATCGGCAGGGGATTGGGAAGAGACCCAGTACTTC
NA,TRBJ1-5,few,TRBV28,CASKRSDQPQHF,TGTGCCAGCAAACGTTCAGATCAGCCCCAGCATTTT
TRBD2,TRBJ2-1,NA,TRBV7-6,CASSLEVGTMAGGSGAEQFF,TGTGCCAGCAGCTTAGAGGTGGGGACTATGGCGGGAGGAAGCGGGGCCGAGCAGTTCTTC
TRBD1,TRBJ1-5,many,TRBV20-1,CSASPGQRRGYSNQPQHF,TGCAGTGCTAGCCCGGGACAGCGACGGGGTTATAGCAATCAGCCCCAGCATTTT
NA,TRBJ2-1,many,TRBV5-1,CASAGDGGTWYNEQFF,TGCGCCAGCGCAGGCGATGGGGGAACTTGGTACAATGAGCAGTTCTTC
NA,TRBJ2-3,NA,TRBV6-4,CASSREFTDTQYF,TGTGCCAGCAGCCGGGAATTCACAGATACGCAGTATTTT
NA,TRBJ1-1,many,TRBV5-1,CASSLVEGRRTEAFF,TGCGCCAGCAGCTTGGTTGAGGGGCGCAGGACTGAAGCTTTCTTT
NA,TRBJ2-1,NA,TRBV10-3,CAISENPGPKDDEQFF,TGTGCCATCAGTGAGAACCCGGGCCCTAAGGACGATGAGCAGTTCTTC
TRBD2,TRBJ2-1,many,TRBV20-1,CSGLSGGPGNEQFF,TGCAGTGGCCTTAGCGGGGGGCCTGGGAATGAGCAGTTCTTC
TRBD1,TRBJ2-7,few,TRBV2,CASSDPGTGRNEQYF,TGTGCCAGCAGCGACCCTGGGACAGGGCGCAACGAGCAGTACTTC
NA,TRBJ2-1,many,TRBV6-2/TRBV6-3,CASSYPGLANNEQFF,TGTGCCAGCAGTTACCCGGGACTCGCCAACAATGAGCAGTTCTTC
NA,TRBJ1-2,many,TRBV7-6,CASSVDGSWGYTF,TGTGCCAGCAGCGTCGACGGTTCCTGGGGCTACACCTTC
TRBD2,TRBJ2-7,few,TRBV20-1,CSATLSSSGDPYEQYF,TGCAGTGCTACCCTTTCCTCTAGCGGAGACCCGTACGAGCAGTACTTC
NA,TRBJ2-5,many,TRBV6-1,CASSEGTSHETQYF,TGTGCCAGCAGTGAGGGTACTTCCCACGAGACCCAGTACTTC
NA,TRBJ2-2,few,TRBV7-3,CASSQTLAGELFF,TGTGCCAGCAGCCAAACTTTGGCCGGGGAGCTGTTTTTT
NA,TRBJ2-5,many,TRBV7-2,CASSLVLPDQETQYF,TGTGCCAGCAGCTTAGTGTTACCGGACCAAGAGACCCAGTACTTC
NA,TRBJ1-1,many,TRBV28,CASRIPNTEAFF,TGTGCCAGCCGAATACCGAACACTGAAGCTTTCTTT
NA,TRBJ2-1,many,TRBV7-8,CASSLDGGGHNEQFF,TGTGCCAGCAGCTTAGATGGGGGCGGCCACAATGAGCAGTTCTTC
TRBD1,TRBJ1-4,NA,TRBV10-3,CAINDRATNEKLFF,TGTGCCATCAATGACAGGGCAACTAATGAAAAACTGTTTTTT